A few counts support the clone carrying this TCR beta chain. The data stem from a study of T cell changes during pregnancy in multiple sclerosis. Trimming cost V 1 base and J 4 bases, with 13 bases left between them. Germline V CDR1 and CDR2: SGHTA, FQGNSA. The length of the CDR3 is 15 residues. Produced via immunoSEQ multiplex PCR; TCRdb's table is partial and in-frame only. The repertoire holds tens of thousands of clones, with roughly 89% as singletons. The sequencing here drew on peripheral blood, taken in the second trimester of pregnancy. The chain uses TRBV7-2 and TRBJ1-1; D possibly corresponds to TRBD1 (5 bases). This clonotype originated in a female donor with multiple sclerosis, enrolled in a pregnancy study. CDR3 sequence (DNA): TGTGCCAGCAGCTTAGATGACAGACCGAGCACTGAAGCTTTCTTT. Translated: CASSLDDRPSTEAFF. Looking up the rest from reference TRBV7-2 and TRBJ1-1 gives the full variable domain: GAGVSQSPSNKVTEKGKDVELRCDPISGHTALYWYRQSLGQGLEFLIYFQGNSAPDKSGLPSDRFSAERTGGSVSTLTIQRTQQEDSAVYLCASSLDDRPSTEAFFGQGTRLTVV.